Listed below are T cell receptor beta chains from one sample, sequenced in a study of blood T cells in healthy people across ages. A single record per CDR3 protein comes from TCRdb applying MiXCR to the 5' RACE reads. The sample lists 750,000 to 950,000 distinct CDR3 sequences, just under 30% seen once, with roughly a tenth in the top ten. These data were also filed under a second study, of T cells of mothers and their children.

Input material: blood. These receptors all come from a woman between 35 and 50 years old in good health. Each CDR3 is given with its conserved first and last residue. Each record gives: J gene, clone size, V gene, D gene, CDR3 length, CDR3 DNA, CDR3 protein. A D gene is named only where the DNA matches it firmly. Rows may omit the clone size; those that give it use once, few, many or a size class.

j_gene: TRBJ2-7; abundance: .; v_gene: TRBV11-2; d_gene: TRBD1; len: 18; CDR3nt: TGTGCCAGCAGCTTAACCCTCGCTACAGGGGGCTTGAACTACGAGCAGTACTTC; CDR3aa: CASSLTLATGGLNYEQYF
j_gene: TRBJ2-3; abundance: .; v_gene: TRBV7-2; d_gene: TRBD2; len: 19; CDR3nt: TGTGCCAGCAGCCCCGGTCCCGGGACTAGCAGGGGGTGGACAGATACGCAGTATTTT; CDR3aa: CASSPGPGTSRGWTDTQYF
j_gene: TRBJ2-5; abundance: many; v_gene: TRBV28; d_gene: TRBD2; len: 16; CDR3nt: TGTGCCAGCAGAGGTCAGACTAGCGGGGGGTACGCGACCCAGTACTTC; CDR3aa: CASRGQTSGGYATQYF
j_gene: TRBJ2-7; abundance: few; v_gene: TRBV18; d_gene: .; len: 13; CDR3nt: TGTGCCAGCTCACCAAGCGAAAGGGGCGAGCAGTACTTC; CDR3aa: CASSPSERGEQYF
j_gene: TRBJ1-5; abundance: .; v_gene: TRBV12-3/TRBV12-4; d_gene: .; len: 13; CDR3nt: TGTGCCAGCAGCTCGACGGCCGGTCAGCCCCAGCATTTT; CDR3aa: CASSSTAGQPQHF
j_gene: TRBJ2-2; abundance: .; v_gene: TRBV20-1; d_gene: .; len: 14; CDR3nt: TGCAGTGTTAGTCTTCAGGAGAACACCGGGGAGCTGTTTTTT; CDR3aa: CSVSLQENTGELFF
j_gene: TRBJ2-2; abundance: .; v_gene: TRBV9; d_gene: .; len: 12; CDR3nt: TGTGCCAGCAGCATAGCCGGCGGGGAGCGGTTTTTT; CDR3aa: CASSIAGGERFF
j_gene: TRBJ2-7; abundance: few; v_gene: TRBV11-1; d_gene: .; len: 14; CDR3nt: TGTGCCAGCAGCTTCCCGGACAGAAACAATGAGCAGTACTTC; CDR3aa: CASSFPDRNNEQYF
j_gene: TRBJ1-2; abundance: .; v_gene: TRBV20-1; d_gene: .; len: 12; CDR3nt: TGCAGTGCTCATTCGGGGGAGTATGGCTACACCTTC; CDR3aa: CSAHSGEYGYTF
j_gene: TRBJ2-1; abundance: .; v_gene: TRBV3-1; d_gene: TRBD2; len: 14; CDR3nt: TGTGCCAGCAGCAACCAGCGGGGGTACAATGAGCAGTTCTTC; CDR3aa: CASSNQRGYNEQFF
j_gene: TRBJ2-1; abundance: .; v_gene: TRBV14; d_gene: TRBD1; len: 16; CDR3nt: TGTGCCAGCAGCCGCCCGTCGACAGGGGATTACAATGAGCAGTTCTTC; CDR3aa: CASSRPSTGDYNEQFF
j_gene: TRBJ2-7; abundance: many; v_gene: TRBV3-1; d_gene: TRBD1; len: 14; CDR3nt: TGTGCCAGCAGCCACAACAGGGGTTCTAACGAGCAGTACTTC; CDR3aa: CASSHNRGSNEQYF
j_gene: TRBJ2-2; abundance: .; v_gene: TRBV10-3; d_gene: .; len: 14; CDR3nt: TGTGCCATCAGTGAGGGGCAGAACACCGGGGAGCTGTTTTTT; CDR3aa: CAISEGQNTGELFF
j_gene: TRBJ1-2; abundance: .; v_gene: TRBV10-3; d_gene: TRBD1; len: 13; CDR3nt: TGTGCCATCCATGGACAGGGGGTAGATGGCTACACCTTC; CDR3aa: CAIHGQGVDGYTF
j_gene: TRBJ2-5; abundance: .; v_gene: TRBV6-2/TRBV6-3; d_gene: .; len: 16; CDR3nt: TGTGCCAGCAGTTACCCTCTTCGGCAGGGGTTTCAGGAGCAGTACTTC; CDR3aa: CASSYPLRQGFQEQYF
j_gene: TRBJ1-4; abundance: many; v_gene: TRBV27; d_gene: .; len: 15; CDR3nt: TGTGCCAGCAGCCCCCGAGGACAAGGGCCTGAAAAACTGTTTTTT; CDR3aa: CASSPRGQGPEKLFF
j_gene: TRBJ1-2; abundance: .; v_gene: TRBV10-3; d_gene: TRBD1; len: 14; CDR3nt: TGTGCCATCAGTGAGGGGACAGGGGTGGATGGCTACACCTTC; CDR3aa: CAISEGTGVDGYTF
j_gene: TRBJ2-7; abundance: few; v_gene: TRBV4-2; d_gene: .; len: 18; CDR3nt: TGTGCCAGCAGCATGTACCCCATCGGCGGGGAAAGAGCTACCGAGCAGTACTTC; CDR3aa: CASSMYPIGGERATEQYF
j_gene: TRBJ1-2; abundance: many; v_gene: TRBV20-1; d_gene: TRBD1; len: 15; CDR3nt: TGCAGTGCTAGAAACCCCGGACAGGGTATCAATGGCTACACCTTC; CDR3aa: CSARNPGQGINGYTF
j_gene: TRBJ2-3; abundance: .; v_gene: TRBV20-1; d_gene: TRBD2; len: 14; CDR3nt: TGCAGTGCTCCTAGCGGGAGTGGTGGGGATACGCAGTATTTT; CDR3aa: CSAPSGSGGDTQYF
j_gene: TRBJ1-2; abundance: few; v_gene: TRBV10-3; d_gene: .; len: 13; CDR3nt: TGTGCCATCACCCCCGAAGCTAACTATGGCTACACCTTC; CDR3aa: CAITPEANYGYTF
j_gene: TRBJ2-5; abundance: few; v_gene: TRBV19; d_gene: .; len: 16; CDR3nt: TGTGCCAGTAGTAGGAGGGGGAGAGGCTCACAAGAGACCCAGTACTTC; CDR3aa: CASSRRGRGSQETQYF
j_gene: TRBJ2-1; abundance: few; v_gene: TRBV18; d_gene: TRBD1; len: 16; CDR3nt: TGTGCCAGCTCACTATCCCTTGGTGGACAGGGGGGGGAACAGTTCTTC; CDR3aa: CASSLSLGGQGGEQFF
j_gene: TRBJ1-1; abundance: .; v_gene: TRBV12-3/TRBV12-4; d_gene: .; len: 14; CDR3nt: TGTGCCAGCAGTTTAGCGGGGCGAAAGACTGAAGCTTTCTTT; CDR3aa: CASSLAGRKTEAFF
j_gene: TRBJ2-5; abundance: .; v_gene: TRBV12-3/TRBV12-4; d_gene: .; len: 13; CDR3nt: TGTGCCAGCAGTATTAGACCACAAGAGACCCAGTACTTC; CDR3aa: CASSIRPQETQYF
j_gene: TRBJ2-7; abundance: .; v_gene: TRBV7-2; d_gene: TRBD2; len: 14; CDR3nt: TGTGCCAGCACCTTTAGCGGGGGGCACTACGAGCAGTACTTC; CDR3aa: CASTFSGGHYEQYF
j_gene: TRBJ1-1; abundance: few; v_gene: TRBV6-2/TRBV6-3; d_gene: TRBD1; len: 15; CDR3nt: TGTGCCAGCATCAACACAGGGGGATTGAACACTGAAGCTTTCTTT; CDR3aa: CASINTGGLNTEAFF
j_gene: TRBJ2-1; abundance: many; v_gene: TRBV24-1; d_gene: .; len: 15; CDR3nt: TGTGCCACCAGTGAAAGGGGAAGCTCCTACAATGAGCAGTTCTTC; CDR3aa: CATSERGSSYNEQFF
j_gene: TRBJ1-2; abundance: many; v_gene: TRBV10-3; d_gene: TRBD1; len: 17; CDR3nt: TGTGCCATCAGTGAGTTTGGGCAGGGGGCGACTAACTATGGCTACACCTTC; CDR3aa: CAISEFGQGATNYGYTF
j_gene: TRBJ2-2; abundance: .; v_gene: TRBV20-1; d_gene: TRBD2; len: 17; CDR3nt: TGCAGTGCTAGCGGGGGTTTCGCGGGGGACCTCACCGGGGAGCTGTTTTTT; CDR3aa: CSASGGFAGDLTGELFF
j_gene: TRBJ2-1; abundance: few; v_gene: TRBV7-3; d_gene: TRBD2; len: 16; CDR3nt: TGTGCCAGCAGTCTCAACCCAGCGGGGGACTACAATGAGCAGTTCTTC; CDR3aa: CASSLNPAGDYNEQFF
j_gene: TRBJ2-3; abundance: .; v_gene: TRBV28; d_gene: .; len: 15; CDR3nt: TGTGCCAGCAGTTTACCGGCAGGGGCATTAGATACGCAGTATTTT; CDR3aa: CASSLPAGALDTQYF
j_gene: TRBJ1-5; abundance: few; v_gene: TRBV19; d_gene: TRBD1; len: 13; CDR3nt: TGTGCCAGTAGTTGGACAGGGGTGCAGCCCCAGCATTTT; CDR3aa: CASSWTGVQPQHF
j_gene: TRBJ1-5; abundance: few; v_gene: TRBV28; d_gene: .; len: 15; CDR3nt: TGTGCCAGCAGTTTACCGGACAGTTCCAATCAGCCCCAGCATTTT; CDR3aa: CASSLPDSSNQPQHF
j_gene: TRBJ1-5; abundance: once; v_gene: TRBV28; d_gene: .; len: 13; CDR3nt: TGTGCCAGCAGTCCCCCTGCGGTGGGGCCCCAGCATTTT; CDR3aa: CASSPPAVGPQHF
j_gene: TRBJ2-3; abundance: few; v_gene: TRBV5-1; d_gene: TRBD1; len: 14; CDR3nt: TGCGCCAGCAGCTTGGGACAGGGGATAGATACGCAGTATTTT; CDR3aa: CASSLGQGIDTQYF
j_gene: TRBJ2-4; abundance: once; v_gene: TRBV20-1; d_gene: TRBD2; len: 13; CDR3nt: TGCAGTGCTAGAGAAACGGGAGGGAACATTCAGTACTTC; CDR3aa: CSARETGGNIQYF
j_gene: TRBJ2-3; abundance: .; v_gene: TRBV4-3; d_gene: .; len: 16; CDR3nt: TGCGCCAGCAGCCCTAGGGGGTTTGCGGACACAGATACGCAGTATTTT; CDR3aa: CASSPRGFADTDTQYF
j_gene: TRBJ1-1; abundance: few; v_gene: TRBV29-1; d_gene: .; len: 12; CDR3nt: TGCAGCGTTGGAACAACAGGGAATGAAGCTTTCTTT; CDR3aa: CSVGTTGNEAFF
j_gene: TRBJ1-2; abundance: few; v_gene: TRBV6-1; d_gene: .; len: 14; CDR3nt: TGTGCCAGCAGTAAAGAGCGATCCAACTATGGCTACACCTTC; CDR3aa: CASSKERSNYGYTF
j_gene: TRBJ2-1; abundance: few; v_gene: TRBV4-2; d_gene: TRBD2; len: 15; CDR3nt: TGTGCCAGCACCTCGACTAGCGGGAGCTACAATGAGCAGTTCTTC; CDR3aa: CASTSTSGSYNEQFF
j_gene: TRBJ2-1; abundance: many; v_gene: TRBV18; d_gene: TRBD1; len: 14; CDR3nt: TGTGCCAGCTCACCACAGGGGGCCAACAATGAGCAGTTCTTC; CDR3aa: CASSPQGANNEQFF
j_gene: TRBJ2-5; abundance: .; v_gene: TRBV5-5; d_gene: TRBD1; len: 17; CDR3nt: TGTGCCAGCAGCTTGGGAGACAGGGGCTTGGGGCAAGAGACCCAGTACTTC; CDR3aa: CASSLGDRGLGQETQYF
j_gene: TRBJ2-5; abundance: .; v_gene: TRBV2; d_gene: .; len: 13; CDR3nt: TGTGCCAGCCTTGACCCACTCCAGGGGACCCAGTACTTC; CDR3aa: CASLDPLQGTQYF
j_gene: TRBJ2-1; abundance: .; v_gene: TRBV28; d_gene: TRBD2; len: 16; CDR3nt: TGTGCCAGCAGACCACCCGGACTAGCGGGAGGCGATGAGCAGTTCTTC; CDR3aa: CASRPPGLAGGDEQFF